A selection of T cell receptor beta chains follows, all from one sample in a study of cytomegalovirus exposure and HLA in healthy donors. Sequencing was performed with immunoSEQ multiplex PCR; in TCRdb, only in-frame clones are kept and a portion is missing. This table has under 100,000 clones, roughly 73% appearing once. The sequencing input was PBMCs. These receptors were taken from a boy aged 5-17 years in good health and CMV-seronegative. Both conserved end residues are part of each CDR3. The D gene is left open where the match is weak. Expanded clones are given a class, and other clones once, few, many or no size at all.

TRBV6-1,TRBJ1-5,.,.,CASSASRGSNQPQHF,TGTGCCAGCAGTGCCAGTAGGGGGAGCAATCAGCCCCAGCATTTT
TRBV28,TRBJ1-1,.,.,CASTIGAGNTEAFF,TGTGCCAGCACCATAGGGGCCGGTAACACTGAAGCTTTCTTT
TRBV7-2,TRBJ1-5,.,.,CASSVAGNQPQHF,TGTGCCAGTTCCGTGGCGGGCAATCAGCCCCAGCATTTT
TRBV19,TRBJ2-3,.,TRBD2,CASSDEGFGLAGSPDTQYF,TGTGCCAGTAGTGACGAAGGGTTTGGACTAGCGGGGTCGCCAGATACGCAGTATTTT
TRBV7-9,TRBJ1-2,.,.,CASSHDGRTNYGYTF,TGTGCCAGCAGCCACGACGGGAGAACTAACTATGGCTACACCTTC
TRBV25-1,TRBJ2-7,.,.,CASSDPPPGDEQYF,TGTGCCAGCAGTGACCCCCCCCCAGGGGACGAGCAGTACTTC
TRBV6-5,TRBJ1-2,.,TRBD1,CASSYRTGGYGYTF,TGTGCCAGCAGTTACAGAACAGGGGGTTATGGCTACACCTTC
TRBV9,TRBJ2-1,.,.,CASSSEGPEQFF,TGTGCCAGCAGCTCGGAGGGCCCTGAGCAGTTCTTC
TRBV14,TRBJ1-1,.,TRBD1,CASSHRTGGETEAFF,TGTGCCAGCAGCCACAGGACAGGGGGCGAGACTGAAGCTTTCTTT
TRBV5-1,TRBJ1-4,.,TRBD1,CASSFQGAGEKLFF,TGCGCCAGCAGCTTCCAGGGGGCAGGGGAAAAACTGTTTTTT
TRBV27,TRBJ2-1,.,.,CASSLALARNEQFF,TGTGCCAGCAGTTTAGCACTCGCCCGCAATGAGCAGTTCTTC
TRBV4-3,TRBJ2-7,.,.,CASSQGGAALEQYF,TGCGCCAGCAGCCAGGGTGGGGCAGCCCTAGAGCAGTACTTC
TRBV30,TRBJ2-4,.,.,CAWTGDKNIQYF,TGTGCCTGGACAGGGGACAAAAACATTCAGTACTTC
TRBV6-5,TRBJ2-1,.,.,CASSSTEARNEQFF,TGTGCCAGCAGTTCTACGGAGGCTAGGAATGAGCAGTTCTTC
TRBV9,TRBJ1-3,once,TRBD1,CASSAGDRANEISGNTIYF,TGTGCCAGCAGCGCTGGGGACAGGGCAAATGAAATCTCTGGAAACACCATATATTTT
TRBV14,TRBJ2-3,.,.,CASSQGYFTDTQYF,TGTGCCAGCAGCCAAGGGTACTTCACAGATACGCAGTATTTT
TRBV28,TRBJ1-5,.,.,CASSLQVKPQHF,TGTGCCAGCAGTTTGCAGGTGAAGCCCCAGCATTTT
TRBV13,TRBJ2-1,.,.,CASSSVVGGSYNEQFF,TGTGCCAGCAGCTCCGTAGTAGGGGGCTCCTACAATGAGCAGTTCTTC
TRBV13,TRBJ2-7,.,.,CASSLGWRERAF,TGTGCCAGCAGCTTAGGATGGCGGGAACGGGCCTTC
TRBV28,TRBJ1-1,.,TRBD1,CASSLGTGSTEAFF,TGTGCCAGCAGTTTGGGGACAGGGTCCACTGAAGCTTTCTTT
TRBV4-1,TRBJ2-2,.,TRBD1,CASSRSLLRDRGNTGELFF,TGCGCCAGCAGCCGGTCCCTTCTCCGGGACAGGGGGAACACCGGGGAGCTGTTTTTT
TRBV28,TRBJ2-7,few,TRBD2,CASSLLGLAGAHEQYF,TGTGCCAGCAGTTTATTAGGGCTAGCGGGGGCTCACGAGCAGTACTTC
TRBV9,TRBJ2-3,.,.,CASSAKGRRTDTQYF,TGTGCCAGCAGCGCCAAGGGGCGCCGCACAGATACGCAGTATTTT
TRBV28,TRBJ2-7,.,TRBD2,CASSGVAGVGNYEQYF,TGTGCCAGCAGTGGGGTAGCGGGGGTAGGGAACTACGAGCAGTACTTC
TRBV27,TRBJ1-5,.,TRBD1,CASSSPAGGWTQHF,TGTGCCAGCAGTTCCCCGGCAGGGGGCTGGACCCAGCATTTT
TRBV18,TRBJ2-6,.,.,CASSPGPGANVLTF,TGTGCCAGCTCACCAGGGCCTGGGGCCAACGTCCTGACTTTC
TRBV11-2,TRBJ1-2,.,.,CASSPAPGAKQYGYTF,TGTGCCAGCAGCCCCGCCCCAGGGGCGAAGCAGTATGGCTACACCTTC
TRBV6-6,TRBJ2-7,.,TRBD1,CASSRRDRDYEQYF,TGTGCCAGCAGTCGCCGGGACAGGGACTACGAGCAGTACTTC
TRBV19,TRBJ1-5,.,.,CASSMGASQPQHF,TGTGCCAGTAGTATGGGGGCATCCCAGCCCCAGCATTTT
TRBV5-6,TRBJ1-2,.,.,CASSLGGDYGYTF,TGTGCCAGCAGCTTGGGGGGAGACTATGGCTACACCTTC
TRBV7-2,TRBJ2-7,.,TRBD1,CASSQGQGGGEQYF,TGTGCCAGCAGCCAGGGACAGGGGGGCGGCGAGCAGTACTTC
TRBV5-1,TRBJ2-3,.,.,CASSLVGRKTDTQYF,TGCGCCAGCAGCTTGGTAGGGAGGAAAACAGATACGCAGTATTTT
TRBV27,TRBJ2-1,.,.,CASSFPSAYNEQFF,TGTGCCAGCAGTTTCCCCTCAGCGTACAATGAGCAGTTCTTC
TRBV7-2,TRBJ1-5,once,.,CASSFTGPRSNQPQHF,TGTGCCAGCAGCTTCACAGGACCCCGAAGCAATCAGCCCCAGCATTTT
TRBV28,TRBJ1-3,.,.,CASSLAGVAGNTIYF,TGTGCCAGCAGTTTAGCGGGGGTAGCTGGAAACACCATATATTTT
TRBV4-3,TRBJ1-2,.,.,CASSQGPTAYTF,TGCGCCAGCAGCCAAGGCCCCACAGCCTACACCTTC
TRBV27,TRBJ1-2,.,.,CASRHRDYGYTF,TGTGCCAGCAGGCACAGGGACTATGGCTACACCTTC
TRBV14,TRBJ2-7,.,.,CASSQEEQVFYEQYF,TGTGCCAGCAGCCAAGAAGAGCAGGTATTCTACGAGCAGTACTTC
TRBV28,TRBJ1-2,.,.,CASCREGYGYTF,TGTGCCAGCTGCCGTGAGGGCTATGGCTACACCTTC
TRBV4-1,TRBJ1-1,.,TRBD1,CASSKTGGTEAFF,TGCGCCAGCAGCAAAACAGGGGGGACTGAAGCTTTCTTT
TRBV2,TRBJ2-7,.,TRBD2,CASRVTSGIYEQYF,TGTGCCAGCAGGGTGACTAGCGGGATATACGAGCAGTACTTC
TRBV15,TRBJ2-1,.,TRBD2,CATSRDGGEGYNEQFF,TGTGCCACCAGCAGAGATGGGGGGGAGGGATACAATGAGCAGTTCTTC
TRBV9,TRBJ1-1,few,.,CASSSTANTEAFF,TGTGCCAGCAGCTCGACAGCAAACACTGAAGCTTTCTTT
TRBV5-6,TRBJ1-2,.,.,CASNYYGDSTNYGYTF,TGTGCCAGCAACTATTATGGAGATTCCACTAACTATGGCTACACCTTC
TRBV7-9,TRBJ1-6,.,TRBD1,CASSFDRDNSPLHF,TGTGCCAGCAGCTTCGACAGGGACAATTCACCCCTCCACTTT
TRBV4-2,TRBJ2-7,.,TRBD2,CASSQEASGSYEQYF,TGTGCCAGCAGCCAAGAGGCTAGCGGGAGCTACGAGCAGTACTTC
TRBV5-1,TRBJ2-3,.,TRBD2,CASSPGGAGGPDTQYF,TGCGCCAGCAGCCCCGGAGGGGCGGGAGGGCCAGATACGCAGTATTTT
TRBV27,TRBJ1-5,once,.,CASSWGGSQPQHF,TGTGCCAGCAGTTGGGGTGGGAGTCAGCCCCAGCATTTT
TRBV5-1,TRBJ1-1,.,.,CASSFEAGLQNTEAFF,TGCGCCAGCAGCTTTGAGGCGGGACTGCAGAACACTGAAGCTTTCTTT
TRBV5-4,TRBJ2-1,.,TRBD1,CASSFGQGAYNEQFF,TGTGCCAGCAGTTTCGGACAGGGCGCGTACAATGAGCAGTTCTTC
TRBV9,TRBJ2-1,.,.,CASSVTGSSYNEQFF,TGTGCCAGCAGCGTTACGGGGAGCTCCTACAATGAGCAGTTCTTC
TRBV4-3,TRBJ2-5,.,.,CASSQDAGLQETQYF,TGCGCCAGCAGCCAAGATGCGGGGCTACAAGAGACCCAGTACTTC
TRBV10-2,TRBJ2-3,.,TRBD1,CASGGQGLSTDTQYF,TGCGCCAGCGGAGGACAGGGATTAAGCACAGATACGCAGTATTTT
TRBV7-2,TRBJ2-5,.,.,CASSLSGSRQETQYF,TGTGCCAGCAGCTTATCCGGGAGCCGCCAAGAGACCCAGTACTTC
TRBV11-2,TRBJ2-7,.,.,CASSLGRALDEQYF,TGTGCCAGCAGCTTAGGCAGGGCCCTCGACGAGCAGTACTTC
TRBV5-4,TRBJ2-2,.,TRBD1,CASSLVTGAGELFF,TGTGCCAGCAGCTTGGTAACAGGGGCCGGGGAGCTGTTTTTT
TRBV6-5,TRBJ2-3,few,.,CASRDPGQTTDTQYF,TGTGCCAGCAGAGACCCCGGACAGACCACAGATACGCAGTATTTT
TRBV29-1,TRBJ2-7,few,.,CSVHWADSYEQYF,TGCAGCGTTCATTGGGCCGATTCCTACGAGCAGTACTTC
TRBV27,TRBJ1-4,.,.,CASSFGRTAEKLFF,TGTGCCAGCAGTTTCGGACGGACAGCTGAAAAACTGTTTTTT
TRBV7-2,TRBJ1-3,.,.,CASSPGGNTIYF,TGTGCCAGCAGCCCGGGTGGAAACACCATATATTTT